These 5 T cell receptor beta chains were sequenced from one sample in a study of identical twins. TCRdb re-called the 5' RACE reads with MiXCR, one entry per CDR3 protein. The sample lists approximately 1.8 million distinct CDR3 sequences, around a third occurring once. The source material was cord blood. The receptors here all came from a newborn girl in good health.

The CDR3, as DNA: TGTGCCAGCAGTTTAGCAGGGAGGAGTAAGCCCCAGCATTTT. This gives the protein CASSLAGRSKPQHF. The chain uses TRBV12-3 or TRBV12-4 and TRBJ1-5; D is unclear. The CDR3 consists of 14 residues. V lost 0 bases and J lost 8, with 11 bases in between.

Comments on this clonotype: A much larger clone sits a single nucleotide away, making a read error possible. The chain carries TRBV27 and TRBJ1-2, with no clear D. This CDR3 comprises 13 residues. Germline-derived CDR1 and CDR2 are MNHEY and SMNVEV (reference sequence). CDR3: CAGSSGRAYGYTF. The CDR3 coding sequence is TGTGCCGGCAGTTCTGGACGGGCCTATGGCTACACCTTC.

This clonotype was seen a few times. This chain connects TRBV12-3 or TRBV12-4 to TRBJ1-2, with D tentatively TRBD1 (6 bases). The V end was cut by 7 bases, the J end by 4 bases, with 16 bases between. This CDR3 comprises 14 residues. CDR3 region: CASTPTGKVYGYTF. Here the CDR3 DNA reads TGTGCCAGCACTCCAACAGGGAAAGTCTATGGCTACACCTTC.

This clonotype has at least ten counts. This chain links TRBV10-3 with TRBJ2-1, with 9 bases that match TRBD2. Germline CDR1 ENHRY, CDR2 SYGVKD. The CDR3 sequence is 13 residues long. The trim removed 7 bases at V and 3 bases at J, leaving 1 base unmatched. The CDR3 coding sequence is TGTGCCATCAAAGCGGGGGGCTACAATGAGCAGTTCTTC. This encodes CAIKAGGYNEQFF.

The chain carries TRBV6-5 and TRBJ2-3; D unclear. V shed 2 bases and J shed 4 bases, with 10 bases lying between them. The CDR3 sequence is 14 residues long. CDR1 MNHEY and CDR2 SVGAGI come from the germline V gene. The DNA for the CDR3 is TGTGCCAGCAGTTACCCCGGCTGGCCAGATACGCAGTATTTT. Protein: CASSYPGWPDTQYF.